Following are 23 T cell receptor beta chains from one sample sequenced in a study of OX40 agonist ivuxolimab in advanced cancers. The method behind the library was the immunoSEQ multiplex PCR assay. Here the immuneACCESS table is served through TCRdb, limited to in-frame sequences with V and J called. Missing clones are a known gap in these copies; in checked studies unresolved V genes cover under half, and the rest lacks a known reason. This sample lists roughly 80,000 clones; 85% to 90% were detected once. Less than 2.5% of the sample lies in the top ten. Sequences were derived from CD4+ or CD8+ T cells sorted from blood, sampled in a trial of the OX40 agonist ivuxolimab. The source of these receptors is an adult with an advanced solid tumor such as melanoma, head and neck, liver or kidney cancer.

About this clone: This specimen includes other DNA sequences encoding the same CDR3. This CDR3 reads CASGLQGAGANVLTF. In DNA, the CDR3 is TGTGCCAGCGGGTTACAGGGGGCGGGGGCCAACGTCCTGACTTTC. The chain couples TRBV7-3 to TRBJ2-6; 9 nucleotides line up with TRBD1. With V trimmed by 8 bases and J by 4 bases, 6 bases remained unmatched. CDR1 SGHTA and CDR2 FQGTGA come from the germline V gene. The CDR3 totals 15 residues. Drawing the rest from reference TRBV7-3 and TRBJ2-6, the complete variable domain is GAGVSQTPSNKVTEKGKYVELRCDPISGHTALYWYRQSLGQGPEFLIYFQGTGAADDSGLPNDRFFAVRPEGSVSTLKIQRTERGDSAVYLCASGLQGAGANVLTFGAGSRLTVL.

This chain connects TRBV7-6 to TRBJ2-7, with TRBD1 matching over 10 bases. Looked up from germline, CDR1 is SGHVS and CDR2 is FNYEAQ. This CDR3 has 15 amino acids. V lost 5 bases, J lost 4 bases, and 8 bases stayed unmatched. In nucleotides, the CDR3 is TGTGCCAGCAGCCCGCTGGGACAGGGGAGTTACGAGCAGTACTTC. As protein: CASSPLGQGSYEQYF. The whole variable domain, filled in from reference TRBV7-6 and TRBJ2-7, reads GAGVSQSPRYKVTKRGQDVALRCDPISGHVSLYWYRQALGQGPEFLTYFNYEAQQDKSGLPNDRFSAERPEGSISTLTIQRTEQRDSAMYRCASSPLGQGSYEQYFGPGTRLTVT.

In this sample, this clone turned up a few times. The DNA of the CDR3 is TGTGCCAGCAGCTCCGACAGGGAAGGATCACCCCTCCACTTT. Translated, it gives CASSSDREGSPLHF. The chain carries TRBV2 and TRBJ1-6, with 7 bases that match TRBD1. J was trimmed by 10 bases and V by 6 bases; bases with no gene match: 9. The CDR3 spans 14 residues. CDR1 and CDR2 (germline): SNHLY, FYNNEI.

The V and J genes are TRBV19 and TRBJ2-1, with D possibly TRBD1 on 5 matching bases. The CDR3 is 15 amino acids. Per the germline V gene, CDR1 is LNHDA and CDR2 is SQIVND (reference sequence). V was shortened by 5 bases and J by 2 bases, with 13 bases between the two germline ends. The CDR3 bases are TGTGCCAGTAGTCCCAGGGCGGTGACCTACAATGAGCAGTTCTTC. Translation: CASSPRAVTYNEQFF.

J is TRBJ1-6 and V is TRBV5-8, with D hard to call. CDR3 length: 13 residues. V was cut by 4 bases and J by 7 bases, with 9 bases left in between. Germline CDR1 is SGHTS and CDR2 is YDEGEE. The CDR3 nucleotides read TGTGCCAGCAGCCCCATTGGCAATTCACCCCTCCACTTT. This translates into CASSPIGNSPLHF.

The chain couples TRBV7-7 to TRBJ2-7; 11 bases align to TRBD1. This CDR3 spans 14 amino acids. Trimming removed 5 bases from V and 2 bases from J; junction bases left unmatched: 2. Germline-derived CDR1 and CDR2 are SSHAT and FNYEAQ (reference sequence). The CDR3 DNA follows: TGTGCCAGCAGCCCGGGACAGGGGGCCTACGAGCAGTACTTC. It translates to CASSPGQGAYEQYF.

V and J are TRBV5-6 and TRBJ2-7; 12 nucleotides match TRBD1. The CDR3 extends over 17 amino acids. Germline V gene data show CDR1 as SGHDT and CDR2 as YYEEEE. V lost 4 bases and J lost 5; bases outside the gene matches: 13. CDR3 sequence reads: CASSPEGQGAFLHEQYF. The CDR3 nucleotides read TGTGCCAGCAGCCCTGAGGGACAGGGGGCGTTTTTGCACGAGCAGTACTTC.

The sample holds one count of this clone. This chain uses TRBV4-1 with TRBJ2-3; 10 nucleotides align to TRBD2. There are 16 residues in the CDR3. Trimming took 4 bases from V and 5 from J; bases not matched to a gene: 9. The germline gives CDR1 MGHRA, CDR2 YSYEKL. The CDR3 DNA follows: TGCGCCAGCAGCCCCCAGGGGCCTAGCGGGAGAGATACGCAGTATTTT. This translates into CASSPQGPSGRDTQYF.

The V gene is TRBV6-5, the J gene TRBJ1-5; the match to TRBD1 covers 8 bases. Germline-derived CDR1 and CDR2 are MNHEY and SVGAGI. CDR3 length: 14 amino acids. J was trimmed by 4 bases and V by 9 bases; bases with no gene match: 8. Written as DNA, the CDR3 is TGTGCCAGTCAGGGGGCCAGGGGGAATCAGCCCCAGCATTTT. The encoded protein is CASQGARGNQPQHF.

About this clone: The sample has other DNA sequences that encode this CDR3 too. The gene calls are TRBV9 and TRBJ2-1; 7 bases agree with TRBD2. Germline V gene lookup returns CDR1 SGDLS and CDR2 YYNGEE. The CDR3 loop spans 15 amino acids. V shed 3 bases, J shed 7 bases, and the junction held 10 bases outside the gene matches. DNA of the CDR3: TGTGCCAGCAGCGCTCGACTAGCCCCTGGAAATGAGCAGTTCTTC. It codes for CASSARLAPGNEQFF.

With regard to this clone: Other DNA sequences in this sample translate to the same CDR3. The chain employs TRBV7-3 and TRBJ2-6; tentatively, D is TRBD1 (5 bases). CDR1 SGHTA and CDR2 FQGTGA come from the germline V gene. Trimming shortened V by 6 bases and J by 1 base, and 10 bases separated the two germline ends. The length of the CDR3 is 15 residues. CDR3 nucleotide sequence: TGTGCCAGCAGTTACCAGGGATCTGGGGCCAACGTCCTGACTTTC. Amino acids: CASSYQGSGANVLTF.

This rearrangement joins TRBV6-6 to TRBJ2-2; 8 bases line up with TRBD2. J was trimmed by 2 bases and V by 5 bases; bases with no gene match: 4. The CDR3 totals 15 residues. Germline V gives CDR1 MNHNY, CDR2 SVGAGI (reference sequence). This CDR3 reads CASSPLAANTGELFF. For the CDR3, the DNA is TGTGCCAGCAGTCCACTAGCGGCAAACACCGGGGAGCTGTTTTTT.

This sequence joins TRBV30 and TRBJ1-6, with 9 bases identical to TRBD1. V trimming: 2 bases; J trimming: 3 bases; junction bases outside the gene matches: 2. Germline CDR1 is GTSNPN and CDR2 is SVGIG (reference sequence). This CDR3 is 15 amino acids long. As DNA, the CDR3 is TGTGCCTGGAGTCCGGGACAGGGCTATAATTCACCCCTCCACTTT. Encoded protein: CAWSPGQGYNSPLHF.

In regard to this clone: Other DNA sequences in this specimen translate into the identical CDR3. V is TRBV5-1 and J is TRBJ2-1; a possible D gene is TRBD2 (5 bases). Germline V gene data show CDR1 as SGHRS and CDR2 as YFSETQ. V shed 0 bases and J shed 1 base, with 8 bases lying between them. This CDR3 is 15 amino acids long. The CDR3, as DNA: TGCGCCAGCAGCTTGGCGGGATCTTCCTACAATGAGCAGTTCTTC. It is translated as CASSLAGSSYNEQFF.

In the case of this clone: Other DNA sequences of this sample code for an identical CDR3. CDR3 in DNA: TGTGCCTGGAGTGTAGACAGGAGGAATCAGCCCCAGCATTTT. It specifies CAWSVDRRNQPQHF. V usage is TRBV30 and J usage is TRBJ1-5, with D possibly TRBD1 on 6 matching bases. CDR3 length: 14 amino acids. V lost 0 bases to trimming and J lost 4 bases, with 10 bases between them. From germline, CDR1 is GTSNPN and CDR2 SVGIG (reference sequence).

V and J are TRBV29-1 and TRBJ2-7; 8 bases fit TRBD1. Germline CDR1 is SQVTM and CDR2 is ANQGSEA. V dropped 6 bases and J dropped 3; count of bases not matched to a gene: 7. CDR3 size: 13 residues. The CDR3 loop is CSVRQGTLYEQYF. In nucleotides, the CDR3 is TGCAGCGTACGACAGGGGACTCTCTACGAGCAGTACTTC.

The J gene is TRBJ1-3, the V gene TRBV28; D is perhaps TRBD1 (5 bases). The germline V gene has CDR1 MDHEN and CDR2 SYDVKM. Trimming took off 7 bases at V and 6 bases at J, with 16 bases between the two ends. CDR3 length equals 14 residues. For the CDR3, the DNA is TGTGCCAGCACCGAGCAGGGAATAATAAACACCATATATTTT. Translation gives CASTEQGIINTIYF.

This chain uses TRBV11-1 with TRBJ1-1, with 9 bases matching TRBD1. The germline V gene encodes CDR1 SGHAT and CDR2 FQDESV (reference sequence). This CDR3 region has 16 residues. The V segment lost 1 base and the J segment 4 bases; nucleotides outside the gene matches: 7. Written as DNA, the CDR3 is TGTGCCAGCAGCTTAGGACCGGGACAGGGAAGCACTGAAGCTTTCTTT. It is translated as CASSLGPGQGSTEAFF.

The V call is TRBV25-1, the J call TRBJ2-7; D may match TRBD1 or TRBD2 (6 bases each). Trimming removed 8 bases at V and 2 bases at J, with 19 bases between. The germline gives CDR1 MGHDK, CDR2 SYGVNS. CDR3 size: 15 residues. The CDR3: CASGGGGGRTYEQYF. CDR3 nucleotide sequence: TGTGCCAGCGGAGGGGGTGGGGGCAGGACCTACGAGCAGTACTTC.

J is TRBJ2-2 and V is TRBV18; D remains ambiguous. The CDR3 contains 14 residues. The germline V gene has CDR1 KGHSH and CDR2 LQKENI. With 0 bases removed from V and 3 bases from J, the gap between germline ends came to 5 bases. CDR3 in amino acids: CASSPPLDTGELFF. The CDR3 DNA follows: TGTGCCAGCTCACCACCGCTGGACACCGGGGAGCTGTTTTTT.

The chain combines TRBV18 with TRBJ2-5, with D perhaps TRBD1 or TRBD2 (5 bases each). The CDR3 contains 16 residues. The ends were cut back, 3 bases at V and 4 bases at J, with 18 bases in the middle. Germline V lookup: CDR1 KGHSH, CDR2 LQKENI. In nucleotides, the CDR3 is TGTGCCAGCTCACCCGGCTCAGTGAGGGGTACAGAGACCCAGTACTTC. Translation: CASSPGSVRGTETQYF.

Only a few counts were recorded for this clone. The CDR3 nucleotides are TGTGCCAGTGGGGACAGGGTCAATCAGCCCCAGCATTTT. The encoded protein is CASGDRVNQPQHF. This chain links TRBV19 with TRBJ1-5, with TRBD1 matching over 9 bases. The CDR3 is 13 amino acids. After removal of 8 bases from V and 3 bases from J, the junction contained 2 bases not matched to a gene. Germline values: CDR1 LNHDA, CDR2 SQIVND (reference sequence).

The chain carries TRBV5-1 and TRBJ1-4; 11 bases align to TRBD1. Looked up from germline, CDR1 is SGHRS and CDR2 is YFSETQ. The CDR3 sequence is 17 residues long. J was trimmed by 4 bases and V by 4 bases; bases with no gene match: 9. The CDR3 region is CASSRAGTGGINEKLFF. The CDR3 DNA reads TGCGCCAGCAGCAGGGCCGGGACAGGGGGAATTAATGAAAAACTGTTTTTT. Based on the CDR3 plus reference TRBV5-1 and TRBJ1-4, the full variable domain is KAGVTQTPRYLIKTRGQQVTLSCSPISGHRSVSWYQQTPGQGLQFLFEYFSETQRNKGNFPGRFSGRQFSNSRSEMNVSTLELGDSALYLCASSRAGTGGINEKLFFGSGTQLSVL.